A single T cell receptor (beta chain) is shown here with its context. Its matching antigen is unknown. Trimming cost V 6 bases and J 2 bases, with 10 bases left between them. The germline CDR1 and CDR2 sequences are MGHRA and YSYEKL. This CDR3 region has 13 residues. Method: immunoSEQ multiplex PCR; TCRdb's copy keeps in-frame clones and lacks some. Of more than 80,000 clones listed, roughly four fifths are singletons. These data come from a study of graft-versus-host responses after intestinal transplantation. The wider study: All recipients got anti-thymocyte globulin induction, then tacrolimus and steroids for roughly three years.

Study-wide results and limits: When patients had graft-donor T cell macrochimerism, their allografts held high graft-versus-host to host-versus-graft clonal ratios.

The gene calls are TRBV4-1 and TRBJ1-2; no clear D gene. This sequence was found in a human donor who received an intestinal transplant. Sequences were derived from unstimulated CD8+ T cells sorted from spleen or lymph node cells, sampled before intestinal transplant. The CDR3, as DNA: TGCGCCAGCAGTGGAGGGATCAACTATGGCTACACCTTC. Its translation is CASSGGINYGYTF.